Following are 9 T cell receptor beta chains from one sample sequenced in a study of T cell changes during pregnancy in multiple sclerosis. Some clones are missing from TCRdb's copy, which holds only in-frame ones; the method was immunoSEQ multiplex PCR. The sample lists about 59,000 clones; about 94% were seen once. Specimen: CD8+ T cells from peripheral blood mononuclear cells, collected after pregnancy. The receptors originated from a female donor with multiple sclerosis, enrolled in a pregnancy study.

V usage is TRBV12-5 and J usage is TRBJ2-3; D gene uncertain. Germline CDR1 is LGHNT and CDR2 is FRNRAP. The CDR3 runs 15 residues. Trimming shortened V by 1 base and J by 1 base, and 9 bases separated the two germline ends. The CDR3 sequence: CASGLAGGGTDTQYF. The CDR3 region has the DNA TGTGCTAGTGGTTTGGCCGGCGGCGGCACAGATACGCAGTATTTT.

Details on this clone: At one end, the junction sequence differs from germline, possibly due to a read error. The rearrangement joins TRBV2 to TRBJ2-7; possibly TRBD2 for D (6 bases). Germline CDR1 reads SNHLY; CDR2 reads FYNNEI. The CDR3 consists of 13 residues. The CDR3 DNA sequence: TGTGCCAGTCAAGGGACTGCCGATCGGTTACAGCACTTC. Its translation: CASQGTADRLQHF. Complete variable domain (other parts from reference TRBV2 and TRBJ2-7): EPEVTQTPSHQVTQMGQEVILRCVPISNHLYFYWYRQILGQKVEFLVSFYNNEISEKSEIFDDQFSVERPDGSNFTLKIRSTKLEDSAMYFCASQGTADRLQHFGPGTRLTVT.

The chain uses TRBV19 and TRBJ2-7, with TRBD1 matching 9 bases. From germline, CDR1 is LNHDA and CDR2 SQIVND (reference sequence). V lost 7 bases, J lost 5 bases, and 6 bases stayed unmatched. The CDR3 extends over 13 amino acids. The CDR3 sequence is CASTRQGVDEQYF. The CDR3 DNA reads TGTGCCAGTACTAGACAGGGGGTCGACGAGCAGTACTTC.

The chain carries TRBV7-8 and TRBJ1-1, with D possibly TRBD1 on 5 matching bases. The CDR3 loop spans 14 amino acids. Germline V gene lookup returns CDR1 SGHVS and CDR2 FQNEAQ. The V gene lost 1 base and the J gene lost 5 bases, with 11 bases spanning the gap. The CDR3 reads CASSLGDWGTEAFF. The CDR3 DNA is TGTGCCAGCAGCTTAGGGGACTGGGGGACTGAAGCTTTCTTT.

This clone was seen once. This chain joins TRBV13 and TRBJ2-1, with 11 bases identical to TRBD2. CDR1 is PRHDT and CDR2 is FYEKMQ in the germline V gene (reference sequence). J was trimmed by 0 bases and V by 1 base; bases with no gene match: 8. The length of the CDR3 is 19 residues. CDR3 coding DNA: TGTGCCAGCAGCTTAGCCCTAGCGGGAGGCCTTAGCTCCTACAATGAGCAGTTCTTC. Translated: CASSLALAGGLSSYNEQFF.

The V gene is TRBV6-5, the J gene TRBJ1-1; D might be TRBD1 (6 bases). CDR1 is MNHEY, CDR2 SVGAGI, per germline. CDR3 size: 16 residues. Trimming removed 2 bases at V and 4 bases at J, with 17 bases between. This CDR3 reads CASSYVPGQGITEAFF. CDR3 nucleotide sequence: TGTGCCAGCAGTTACGTACCGGGGCAGGGGATCACTGAAGCTTTCTTT.

The rearrangement uses TRBV28 and TRBJ1-5; possibly TRBD1 for D (6 bases). This CDR3 region has 14 residues. V lost 4 bases to trimming and J lost 3 bases, with 10 bases between them. CDR1 MDHEN and CDR2 SYDVKM come from the germline V gene. As DNA, the CDR3 is TGTGCCAGCAGTTCGGGACACTACAATCAGCCCCAGCATTTT. It specifies CASSSGHYNQPQHF.

This clone was counted once. The V and J genes are TRBV27 and TRBJ2-5; D gene ambiguous. Germline lookup yields CDR1 MNHEY and CDR2 SMNVEV (reference sequence). This CDR3 spans 14 amino acids. Trimming took 2 bases from V and 4 from J, leaving 11 bases between them. The DNA of the CDR3 is TGTGCCAGCAGTTTAAGGAGAGGTGGAGAGACCCAGTACTTC. Translating gives CASSLRRGGETQYF.

This chain uses TRBV30 with TRBJ2-1; 8 bases map to TRBD2. V lost 3 bases to trimming and J lost 4 bases; unmatched junction nucleotides: 17. CDR3 length: 18 residues. Looked up from germline, CDR1 is GTSNPN and CDR2 is SVGIG (reference sequence). CDR3 residues: CAWRQRYPGSGIYNEQFF. In DNA form, the CDR3 reads TGTGCCTGGAGACAACGTTACCCGGGTAGCGGGATTTACAATGAGCAGTTCTTC.